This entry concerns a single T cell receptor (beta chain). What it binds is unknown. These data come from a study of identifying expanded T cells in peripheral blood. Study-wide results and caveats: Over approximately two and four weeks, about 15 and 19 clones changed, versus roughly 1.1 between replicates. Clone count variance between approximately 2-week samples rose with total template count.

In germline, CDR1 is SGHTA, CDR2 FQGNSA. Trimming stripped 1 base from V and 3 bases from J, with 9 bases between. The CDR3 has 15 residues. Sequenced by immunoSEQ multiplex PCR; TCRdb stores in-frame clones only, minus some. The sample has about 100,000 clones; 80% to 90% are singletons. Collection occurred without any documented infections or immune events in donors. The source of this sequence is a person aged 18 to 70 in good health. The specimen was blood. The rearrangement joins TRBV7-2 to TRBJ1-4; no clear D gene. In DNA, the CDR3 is TGTGCCAGCAGCTTAGGAGGGTGGGCTAATGAAAAACTGTTTTTT. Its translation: CASSLGGWANEKLFF. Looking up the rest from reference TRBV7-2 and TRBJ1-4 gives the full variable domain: GAGVSQSPSNKVTEKGKDVELRCDPISGHTALYWYRQSLGQGLEFLIYFQGNSAPDKSGLPSDRFSAERTGGSVSTLTIQRTQQEDSAVYLCASSLGGWANEKLFFGSGTQLSVL.